The sequence of this TCR beta chain was determined in a study of response to subunit inactivated influenza vaccine. This CDR3 comprises 22 residues. The V segment lost 3 bases and the J segment 3 bases; nucleotides outside the gene matches: 23. This clonotype has ten or more counts. Its antigen is not identified. TCRdb re-called the RT-PCR reads with MiXCR, one entry per CDR3 protein. The sample includes more than 200,000 distinct CDR3 sequences, over 9% of them seen just once. Study-wide findings and caveats: The study's authors posited that every seasonal influenza vaccination enlists few new T cells.

The sequence derives from a man over 45 who received an inactivated influenza vaccine. This chain uses TRBV12-3 or TRBV12-4 with TRBJ1-5, with 10 bases matching TRBD1. Source: non-naive T cells sorted from PBMCs, taken around 14 days before vaccination. The CDR3 reads CASSFRSLLWDRGRGANQPQHF. DNA of the CDR3: TGTGCCAGCAGTTTTAGGTCCCTGCTCTGGGACAGGGGTCGAGGGGCCAATCAGCCCCAGCATTTT.